This T cell receptor (beta chain) appears in the sequencing data of a study of T cells in Graves' hyperthyroidism and ophthalmopathy. V was trimmed by 4 bases and J by 7 bases, leaving 13 bases between them. The germline CDR1 and CDR2 sequences are MNHNS and SASEGT. CDR3 length: 14 amino acids. RNA transcripts were the template for amplifying TCR beta CDR3 regions. HTBI primers were used for first-round RT-PCR of the TCR CDR3. TCRdb fed the multiplex PCR reads into MiXCR, producing one record per CDR3 protein. The table has 360,000 or so distinct CDR3 sequences, 18% seen once. This clonotype appeared many times.

This receptor was taken from a woman in her 40s with Graves' ophthalmopathy. The J gene is TRBJ2-2, the V gene TRBV6-1, with D maybe TRBD1 (6 bases). Sequenced input: blood. The DNA for the CDR3 is TGTGCCAGCAGTGTATACAGGGCAGTCGGGGAGCTGTTTTTT. Translated: CASSVYRAVGELFF.